Below, 7 T cell receptor beta chains from the same sample are listed, as sequenced in a study of CD8 T cells in ankylosing spondylitis. MiXCR, run by TCRdb on the 5' RACE reads, gives a single entry per CDR3 protein. This sample has just under 350,000 distinct CDR3 sequences, with about 14% found just once. Sample: blood, either unsorted or a sorted T cell fraction (not recorded which). These receptors were taken from a male donor with ankylosing spondylitis or in good health (not recorded which).

The chain employs TRBV3-1 and TRBJ2-7, with D maybe TRBD1 (6 bases). There are 13 residues in the CDR3. V lost 3 bases, J lost 3 bases, and 9 bases lay in between. CDR1 LGHDT and CDR2 YNNKEL come from the germline V gene (reference sequence). CDR3 bases: TGTGCCAGCAGCCAGCTACAGGGCTACGAGCAGTACTTC. Its protein product is CASSQLQGYEQYF.

This clonotype showed up many times. V usage is TRBV6-5 and J usage is TRBJ2-2, with 7 bases fitting TRBD2. The CDR3 is 16 amino acids. The V gene's germline CDR1 is MNHEY and CDR2 SVGAGI. After removal of 2 bases from V and 1 base from J, the junction contained 4 bases not matched to a gene. CDR3 DNA sequence: TGTGCCAGCAGTTACGGAGGCGGGGGGAACACCGGGGAGCTGTTTTTT. The encoded protein is CASSYGGGGNTGELFF.

In its sample, this clonotype was seen a few times. The CDR3 nucleotides read TGTGCCAGCACCTGGGGAGGGAATGAGCAGTTCTTC. It specifies CASTWGGNEQFF. The rearrangement uses TRBV7-9 and TRBJ2-1; 7 bases map to TRBD2. The CDR3 consists of 12 residues. Germline values: CDR1 SEHNR, CDR2 FQNEAQ (reference sequence). Trimming removed 7 bases from V and 7 bases from J; junction bases left unmatched: 4.

This clonotype was picked up a small number of times. CDR3 amino acids: CASSQPTGGGYGYTF. The CDR3 coding sequence is TGTGCCAGCAGCCAACCGACAGGGGGCGGCTATGGCTACACCTTC. This chain connects TRBV28 to TRBJ1-2; TRBD1 matches at 10 bases. CDR1 and CDR2 from the germline V gene are MDHEN and SYDVKM. CDR3 length: 15 amino acids. Trimming took 6 bases from V and 4 from J; bases not matched to a gene: 8.

This chain joins TRBV7-2 and TRBJ1-1; D gene unclear. CDR1 is SGHTA, CDR2 FQGNSA, per germline. This CDR3 has 12 amino acids. The V end was cut by 2 bases, the J end by 10 bases, with 11 bases between. The CDR3 DNA is TGTGCCAGCAGCTTAACGGTCCTTAGAGCTTTCTTT. Protein sequence: CASSLTVLRAFF.

This clonotype has a handful of counts. Written as DNA, the CDR3 is TGTGCCAGCAGAAGATCCACTGGAAACACCATATATTTT. This translates into CASRRSTGNTIYF. The chain is built from TRBV6-6 and TRBJ1-3, with D unresolved. Germline values: CDR1 MNHNY, CDR2 SVGAGI (reference sequence). The germline V and J ends were trimmed by 6 bases and 2 bases, with 8 bases remaining between them. The CDR3 covers 13 residues.

The chain has TRBV12-3 or TRBV12-4 and TRBJ1-2; 9 bases are a match to TRBD1. Losses at the gene ends were 5 bases for V and 8 bases for J; bases not matched to a gene: 6. The CDR3 spans 13 residues. CDR3 sequence reads: CASSPTGGSGYTF. The DNA for the CDR3 is TGTGCCAGCAGTCCCACAGGGGGCTCCGGCTACACCTTC.